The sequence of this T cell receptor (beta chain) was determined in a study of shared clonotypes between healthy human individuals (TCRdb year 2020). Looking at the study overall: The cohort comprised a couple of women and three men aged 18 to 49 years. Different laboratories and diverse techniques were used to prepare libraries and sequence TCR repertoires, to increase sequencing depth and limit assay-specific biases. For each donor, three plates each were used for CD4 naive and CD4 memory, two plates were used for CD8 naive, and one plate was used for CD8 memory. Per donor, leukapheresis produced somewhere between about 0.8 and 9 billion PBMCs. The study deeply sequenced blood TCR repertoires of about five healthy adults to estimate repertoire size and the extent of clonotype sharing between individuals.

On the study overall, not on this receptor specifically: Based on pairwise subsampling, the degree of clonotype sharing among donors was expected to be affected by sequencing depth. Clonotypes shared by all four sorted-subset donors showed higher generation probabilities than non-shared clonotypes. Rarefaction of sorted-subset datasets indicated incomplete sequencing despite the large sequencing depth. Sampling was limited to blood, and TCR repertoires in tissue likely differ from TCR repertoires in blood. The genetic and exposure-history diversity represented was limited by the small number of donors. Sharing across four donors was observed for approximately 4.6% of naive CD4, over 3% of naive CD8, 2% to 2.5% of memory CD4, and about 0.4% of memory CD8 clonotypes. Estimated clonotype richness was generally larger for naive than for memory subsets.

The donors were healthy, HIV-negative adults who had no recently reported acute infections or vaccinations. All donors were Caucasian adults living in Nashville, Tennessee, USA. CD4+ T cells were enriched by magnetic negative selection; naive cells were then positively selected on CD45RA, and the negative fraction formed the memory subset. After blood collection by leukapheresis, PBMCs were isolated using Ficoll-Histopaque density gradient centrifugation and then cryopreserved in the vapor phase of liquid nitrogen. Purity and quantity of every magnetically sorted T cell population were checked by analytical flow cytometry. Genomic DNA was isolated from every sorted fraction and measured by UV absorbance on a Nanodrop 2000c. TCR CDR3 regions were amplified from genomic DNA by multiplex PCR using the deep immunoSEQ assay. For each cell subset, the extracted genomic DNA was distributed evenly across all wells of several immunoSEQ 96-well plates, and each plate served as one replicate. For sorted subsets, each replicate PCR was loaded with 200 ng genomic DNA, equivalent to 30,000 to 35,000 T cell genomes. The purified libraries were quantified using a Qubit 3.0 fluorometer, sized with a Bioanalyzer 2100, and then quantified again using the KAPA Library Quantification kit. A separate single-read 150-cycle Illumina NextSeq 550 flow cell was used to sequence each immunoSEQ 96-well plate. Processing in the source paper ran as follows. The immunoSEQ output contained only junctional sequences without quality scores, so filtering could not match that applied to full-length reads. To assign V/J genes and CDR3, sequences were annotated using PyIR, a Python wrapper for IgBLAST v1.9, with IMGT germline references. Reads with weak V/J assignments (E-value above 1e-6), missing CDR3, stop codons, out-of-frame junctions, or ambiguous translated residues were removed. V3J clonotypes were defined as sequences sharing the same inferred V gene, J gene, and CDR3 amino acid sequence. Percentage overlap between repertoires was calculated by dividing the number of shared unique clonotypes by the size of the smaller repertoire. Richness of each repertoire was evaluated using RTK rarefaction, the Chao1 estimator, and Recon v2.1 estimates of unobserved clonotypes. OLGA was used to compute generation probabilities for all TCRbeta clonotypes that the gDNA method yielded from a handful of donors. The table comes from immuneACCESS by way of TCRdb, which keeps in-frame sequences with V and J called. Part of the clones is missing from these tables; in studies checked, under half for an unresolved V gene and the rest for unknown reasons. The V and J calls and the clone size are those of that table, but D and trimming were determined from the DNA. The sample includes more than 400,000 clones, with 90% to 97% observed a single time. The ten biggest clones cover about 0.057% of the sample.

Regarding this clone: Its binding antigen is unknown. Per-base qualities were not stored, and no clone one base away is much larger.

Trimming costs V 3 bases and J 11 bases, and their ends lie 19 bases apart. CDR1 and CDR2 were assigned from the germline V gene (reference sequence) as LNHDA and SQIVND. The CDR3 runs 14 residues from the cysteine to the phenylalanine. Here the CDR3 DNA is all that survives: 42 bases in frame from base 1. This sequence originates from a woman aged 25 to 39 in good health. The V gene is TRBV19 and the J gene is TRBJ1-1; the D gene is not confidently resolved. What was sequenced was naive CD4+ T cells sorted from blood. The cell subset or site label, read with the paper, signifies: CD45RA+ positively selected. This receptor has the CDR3 CASSIGWHSSGAFF. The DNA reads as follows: TGTGCCAGTAGTATTGGTTGGCACAGCTCGGGGGCTTTCTTT.